This T cell receptor (beta chain) came from a study of early T cells in non-severe SARS-CoV-2 infection (dated by TCRdb to about 2021). Notes on the research overall: Bulk RNA from unsorted whole blood was used for TCR sequencing, so alpha and beta chains could not be paired. Results the study describes overall, beyond this receptor: VDJdb matching was skewed toward anti-spike CD8 responses and likely underestimated virus-specific expansions by missing private and CD4 specificities.

There are many counts of this clonotype. Its specific antigen is unknown. Qualities for individual bases were not recorded, and no much larger clone is one base off. This was a case-control study nested in a cohort of healthcare workers in London, UK, who had nasopharyngeal swab PCR tests and blood samples taken every week. Between 23 and 31 March 2020, the week of the UK lockdown, healthcare workers were enrolled and then followed up weekly for as long as 16 weeks. Library creation used 5' RACE. Instrument on record: NextSeq 500. Unique molecular identifiers were attached to individual cDNA molecules in the TCR library protocol so that sequencing error and PCR bias could be corrected. Both TCR alpha and beta chains were sequenced, and tight co-correlation was observed between alpha and beta sequence abundances in each sample. In the source study's methods: Decombinator V4 was used to annotate TCR sequences for V gene, J gene and CDR3. Expanded TCRs were defined as changing significantly between any two time points under a Poisson model with p below 0.0001. TCR abundances were normalised to the total number of TCRs sequenced in each sample and reported as counts per million. TRAV1-2 paired with TRAJ12, TRAJ20 or TRAJ33 defined MAIT TCRs, while TRAV10 paired with TRAJ18 defined iNKT TCRs. A search of VDJdb, accessed on 1 November 2021, was run for TCRs annotated to CMV, EBV and SARS-CoV-2, with TCRs annotated for multiple antigens excluded. TCRdb reran the public reads through fastp at Q25 and MiXCR, keeping productive beta chains. Each record represents a unique CDR3 protein, reported with the most common genes and DNA among its rows. These V and J calls rely on TCRdb rather than the paper's analysis. The sample profile shows roughly 35,000 distinct CDR3 sequences; roughly 5% of them were found once. Clones ranked in the top ten supply roughly 24% of the sample.

The CDR3 has 14 amino acids, counting the end cysteine and phenylalanine. The kept DNA is CDR3 alone, 42 bases in frame from the first base. V loses 8 bases of germline sequence and J loses 4 bases, and the interval between the two ends is 15 bases. CDR1 and CDR2 were assigned from the germline V gene as SNHLY and FYNNEI. The origin of this receptor is an adult who was a healthcare worker with PCR-confirmed SARS-CoV-2 infection or an uninfected control (not recorded which). Sequenced input: whole blood. Rearrangement joined TRBV2 to TRBJ2-1; no D segment can be confidently identified. Here the CDR3 is given as CASSQREVYNEQFF. The DNA is as follows: TGTGCCAGCTCCCAGCGAGAAGTTTACAATGAGCAGTTCTTC.